This T cell receptor (beta chain) comes out of a study of CD8 T cells in Susac syndrome. CDR1 and CDR2 (germline): MGHRA, YSYEKL. CDR3 length: 15 residues. V was shortened by 6 bases and J by 0 bases, with 12 bases between the two germline ends. An amount of RNA that ranged from roughly 0.5 to 1 ug was reverse transcribed with random hexamers. The immunoSEQ assay covered 54 Vbeta and 13 Jbeta segments for CDR3. One entry per CDR3 protein, called by TCRdb with MiXCR from the immunoSEQ multiplex PCR reads. Among around 170,000 distinct CDR3 sequences listed, approximately 95% were seen once. Sequencing of TCR beta covered CD8+ and CD4+ T cells obtained from blood. Negative magnetic isolation gave CD8+ and CD4+ cells; FACS enriched CD8+ TEMRA. General study findings and limits: The authors acknowledged that their TCR sequencing and HLA analysis involved a relatively small number of individuals.

As concerns this clonotype: Its antigen is undetermined.

The receptor was derived from a human donor with multiple sclerosis. The chain uses TRBV4-1 and TRBJ2-1; D remains ambiguous. Sequenced material: CD8+ T cells from PBMCs. Written as DNA, the CDR3 is TGCGCCAGCAGTCGGGCCAGGAGCTCCTACAATGAGCAGTTCTTC. Its translation is CASSRARSSYNEQFF.